This TCR beta chain emerged from a study of monozygotic twins with cystic fibrosis. The germline V gene has CDR1 KGHSH and CDR2 LQKENI. The length of the CDR3 is 16 residues. The trim removed 6 bases at V and 0 bases at J, leaving 11 bases unmatched. Assay used: immunoSEQ multiplex PCR; TCRdb lists only in-frame clones, some missing. The sample includes approximately 15,000 clones, 90% to 95% of them seen just once. The study, taken as a whole, reports: In this small cohort, shared CDR3 numbers showed no association with age, concordance or disease severity.

With respect to this clone: Its target is unknown.

Sequencing was done on a sample of blood. V is TRBV18 and J is TRBJ2-7; 7 nucleotides align to TRBD2. This receptor was obtained from a girl aged 2-10 years with cystic fibrosis. DNA of the CDR3: TGTGCCAGCTCTCCCACCCCGGGACTACCCTCCTACGAGCAGTACTTC. This translates into CASSPTPGLPSYEQYF.